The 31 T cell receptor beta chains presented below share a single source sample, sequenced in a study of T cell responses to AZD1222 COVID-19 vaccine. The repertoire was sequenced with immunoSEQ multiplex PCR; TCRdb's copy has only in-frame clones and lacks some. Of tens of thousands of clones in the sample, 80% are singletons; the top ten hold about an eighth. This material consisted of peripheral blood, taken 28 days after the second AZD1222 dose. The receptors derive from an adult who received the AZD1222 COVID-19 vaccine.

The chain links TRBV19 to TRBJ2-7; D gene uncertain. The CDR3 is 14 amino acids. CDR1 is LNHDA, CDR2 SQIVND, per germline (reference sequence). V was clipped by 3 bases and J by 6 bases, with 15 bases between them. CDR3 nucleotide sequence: TGTGCCAGTAGTATCACCCAAGGCGGTGTCGAGCAGTACTTC. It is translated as CASSITQGGVEQYF.

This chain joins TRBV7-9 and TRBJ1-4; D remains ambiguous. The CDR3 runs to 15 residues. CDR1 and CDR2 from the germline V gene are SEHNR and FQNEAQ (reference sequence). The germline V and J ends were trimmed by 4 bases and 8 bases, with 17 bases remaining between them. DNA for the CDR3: TGTGCCAGCAGCTCCTACCGGGAGATCGGGGAAAAACTGTTTTTT. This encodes CASSSYREIGEKLFF.

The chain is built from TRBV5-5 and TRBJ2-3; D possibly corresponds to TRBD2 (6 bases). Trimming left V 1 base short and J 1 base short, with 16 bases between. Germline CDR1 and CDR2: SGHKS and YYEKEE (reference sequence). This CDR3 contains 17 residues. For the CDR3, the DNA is TGTGCCAGCAGCTTGTCCTCCGGGACTTACGGCACAGATACGCAGTATTTT. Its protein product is CASSLSSGTYGTDTQYF.

This chain's CDR3 is CASRASIGSDTQYF. DNA for the CDR3: TGTGCCAGCAGGGCGTCCATAGGCTCAGATACGCAGTATTTT. The chain carries TRBV6-5 and TRBJ2-3; no reliable D call. This CDR3 is 14 amino acids long. V was cut by 6 bases and J by 4 bases, with 14 bases left in between. Germline CDR1 MNHEY, CDR2 SVGAGI.

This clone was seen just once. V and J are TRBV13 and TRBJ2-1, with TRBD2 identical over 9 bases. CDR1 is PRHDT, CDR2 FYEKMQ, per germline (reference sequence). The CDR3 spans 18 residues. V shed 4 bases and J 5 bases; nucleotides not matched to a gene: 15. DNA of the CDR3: TGTGCCAGCAGCTCCTCTCGGGGTAGCGGGGGCTCTAACAATGAGCAGTTCTTC. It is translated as CASSSSRGSGGSNNEQFF.

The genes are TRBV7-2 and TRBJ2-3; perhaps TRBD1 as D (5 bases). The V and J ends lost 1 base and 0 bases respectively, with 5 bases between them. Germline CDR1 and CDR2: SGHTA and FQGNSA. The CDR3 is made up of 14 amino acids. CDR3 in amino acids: CASSLGQSTDTQYF. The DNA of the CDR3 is TGTGCCAGCAGCTTAGGACAGAGCACAGATACGCAGTATTTT.

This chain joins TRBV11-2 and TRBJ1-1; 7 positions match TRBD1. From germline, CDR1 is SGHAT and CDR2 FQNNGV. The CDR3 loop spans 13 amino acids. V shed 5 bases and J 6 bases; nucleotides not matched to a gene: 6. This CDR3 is CASSRTGDAEAFF. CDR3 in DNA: TGTGCCAGCAGCAGAACAGGGGACGCTGAAGCTTTCTTT. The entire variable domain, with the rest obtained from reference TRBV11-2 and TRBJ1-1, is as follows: EAGVAQSPRYKIIEKRQSVAFWCNPISGHATLYWYQQILGQGPKLLIQFQNNGVVDDSQLPKDRFSAERLKGVDSTLKIQPAKLEDSAVYLCASSRTGDAEAFFGQGTRLTVV.

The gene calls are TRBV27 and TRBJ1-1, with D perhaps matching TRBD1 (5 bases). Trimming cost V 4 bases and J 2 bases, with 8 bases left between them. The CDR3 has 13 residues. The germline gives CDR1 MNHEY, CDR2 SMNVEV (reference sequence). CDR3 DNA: TGTGCCAGCAGTTCTAGGGGAAACACTGAAGCTTTCTTT. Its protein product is CASSSRGNTEAFF.

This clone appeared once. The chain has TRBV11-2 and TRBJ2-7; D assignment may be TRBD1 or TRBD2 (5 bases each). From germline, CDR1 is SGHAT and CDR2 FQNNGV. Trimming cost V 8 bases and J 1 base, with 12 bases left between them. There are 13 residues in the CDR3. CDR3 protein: CASGGQGSYEQYF. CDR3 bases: TGTGCCAGCGGGGGTCAGGGTTCCTACGAGCAGTACTTC.

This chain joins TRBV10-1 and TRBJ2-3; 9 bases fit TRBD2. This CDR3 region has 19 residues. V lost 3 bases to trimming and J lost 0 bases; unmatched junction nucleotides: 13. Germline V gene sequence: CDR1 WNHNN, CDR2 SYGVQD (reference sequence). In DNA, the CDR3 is TGCGCCAGCAGTGACGTCGGGCTAGCGGGGACTTCGAGCACAGATACGCAGTATTTT. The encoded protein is CASSDVGLAGTSSTDTQYF.

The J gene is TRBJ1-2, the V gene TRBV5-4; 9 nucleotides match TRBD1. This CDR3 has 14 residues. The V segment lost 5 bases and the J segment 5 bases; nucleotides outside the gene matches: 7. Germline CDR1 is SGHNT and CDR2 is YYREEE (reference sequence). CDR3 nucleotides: TGTGCCAGCAGACACACCGACAGGGGGTATGGCTACACCTTC. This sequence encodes CASRHTDRGYGYTF. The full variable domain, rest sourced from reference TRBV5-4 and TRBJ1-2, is ETGVTQSPTHLIKTRGQQVTLRCSSQSGHNTVSWYQQALGQGPQFIFQYYREEENGRGNFPPRFSGLQFPNYSSELNVNALELDDSALYLCASRHTDRGYGYTFGSGTRLTVV.

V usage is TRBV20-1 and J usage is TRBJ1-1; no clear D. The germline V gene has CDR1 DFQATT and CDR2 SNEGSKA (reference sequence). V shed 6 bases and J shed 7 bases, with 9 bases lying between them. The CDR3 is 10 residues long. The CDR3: CSAEAGEAFF. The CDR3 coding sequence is TGCAGTGCCGAAGCTGGTGAAGCTTTCTTT.

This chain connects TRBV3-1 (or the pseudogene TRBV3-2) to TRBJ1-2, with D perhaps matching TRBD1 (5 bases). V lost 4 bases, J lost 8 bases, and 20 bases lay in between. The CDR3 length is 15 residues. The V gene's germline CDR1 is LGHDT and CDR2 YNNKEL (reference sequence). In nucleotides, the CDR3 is TGTGCCAGCAGCCTCCGGTTTGGGTCCCAGGGAGGCTACACCTTC. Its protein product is CASSLRFGSQGGYTF.

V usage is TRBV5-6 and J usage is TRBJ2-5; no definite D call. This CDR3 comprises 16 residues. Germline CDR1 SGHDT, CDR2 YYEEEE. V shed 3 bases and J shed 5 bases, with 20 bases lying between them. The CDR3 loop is CASSSWGGVIVETQYF. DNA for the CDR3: TGTGCCAGCAGCTCCTGGGGTGGTGTGATTGTGGAGACCCAGTACTTC.

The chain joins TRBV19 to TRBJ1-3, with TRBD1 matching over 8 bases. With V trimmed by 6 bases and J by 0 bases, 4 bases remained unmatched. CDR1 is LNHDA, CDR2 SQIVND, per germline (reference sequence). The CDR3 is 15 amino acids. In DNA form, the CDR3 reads TGTGCCAGTAGAGTGGACAGGGCCTCTGGAAACACCATATATTTT. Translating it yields CASRVDRASGNTIYF.

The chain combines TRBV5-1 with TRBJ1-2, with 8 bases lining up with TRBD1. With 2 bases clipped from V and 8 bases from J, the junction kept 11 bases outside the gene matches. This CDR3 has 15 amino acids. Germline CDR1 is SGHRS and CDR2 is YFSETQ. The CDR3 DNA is TGCGCCAGCAGCTTTTCAGGGGGCGAATCGGCCGGCTACACCTTC. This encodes CASSFSGGESAGYTF.

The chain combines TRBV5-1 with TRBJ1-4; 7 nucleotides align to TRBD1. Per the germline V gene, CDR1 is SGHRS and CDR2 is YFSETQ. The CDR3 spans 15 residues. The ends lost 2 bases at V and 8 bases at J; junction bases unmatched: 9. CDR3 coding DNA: TGCGCCAGCAGCTTAACCGGGACAGCGAAGGAAAAACTGTTTTTT. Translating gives CASSLTGTAKEKLFF.

The CDR3 loop reads CASRIIPGQGAHEKLFF. The CDR3 DNA sequence: TGTGCCAGTCGAATCATTCCGGGACAGGGGGCGCACGAAAAACTGTTTTTT. The chain is built from TRBV19 and TRBJ1-4; 12 bases are shared with TRBD1. Germline V lookup: CDR1 LNHDA, CDR2 SQIVND (reference sequence). V gave up 8 bases and J gave up 8 bases; unmatched junction bases: 15. CDR3 length: 17 residues.

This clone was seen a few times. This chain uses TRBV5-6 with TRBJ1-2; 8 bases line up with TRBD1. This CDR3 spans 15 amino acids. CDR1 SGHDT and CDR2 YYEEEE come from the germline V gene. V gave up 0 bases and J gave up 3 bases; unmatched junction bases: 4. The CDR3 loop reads CASSLDRGKDYGYTF. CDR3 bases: TGTGCCAGCAGCTTGGACAGGGGGAAGGACTATGGCTACACCTTC.

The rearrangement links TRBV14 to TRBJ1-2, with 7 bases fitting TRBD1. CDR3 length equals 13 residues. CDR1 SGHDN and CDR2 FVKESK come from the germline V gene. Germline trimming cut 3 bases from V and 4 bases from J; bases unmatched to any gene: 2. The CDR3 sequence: CASSQNRGYGYTF. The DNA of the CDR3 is TGTGCCAGCAGCCAGAACAGGGGCTATGGCTACACCTTC.

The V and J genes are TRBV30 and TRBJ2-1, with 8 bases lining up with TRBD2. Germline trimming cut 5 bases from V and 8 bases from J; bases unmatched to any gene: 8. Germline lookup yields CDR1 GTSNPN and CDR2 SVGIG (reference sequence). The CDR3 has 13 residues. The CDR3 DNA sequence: TGTGCCTGGGTCGCGGGGGGCACCTATGAGCAGTTCTTC. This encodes CAWVAGGTYEQFF. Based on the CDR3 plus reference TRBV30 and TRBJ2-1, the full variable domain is SQTIHQWPATLVQPVGSPLSLECTVEGTSNPNLYWYRQAAGRGLQLLFYSVGIGQISSEVPQNLSASRPQDRQFILSSKKLLLSDSGFYLCAWVAGGTYEQFFGPGTRLTVL.

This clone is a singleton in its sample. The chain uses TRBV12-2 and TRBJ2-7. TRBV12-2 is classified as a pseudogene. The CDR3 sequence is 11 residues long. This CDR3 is CAAGSRYEQYF. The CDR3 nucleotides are TGTGCGGCAGGGAGTCGCTACGAGCAGTACTTC.

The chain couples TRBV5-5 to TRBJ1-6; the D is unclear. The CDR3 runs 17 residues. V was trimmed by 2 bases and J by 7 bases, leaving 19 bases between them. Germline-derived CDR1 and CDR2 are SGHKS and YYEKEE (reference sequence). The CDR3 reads CASSLLVSFTENSPLHF. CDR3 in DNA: TGTGCCAGCAGCTTACTTGTCAGCTTCACTGAGAATTCACCCCTCCACTTT.

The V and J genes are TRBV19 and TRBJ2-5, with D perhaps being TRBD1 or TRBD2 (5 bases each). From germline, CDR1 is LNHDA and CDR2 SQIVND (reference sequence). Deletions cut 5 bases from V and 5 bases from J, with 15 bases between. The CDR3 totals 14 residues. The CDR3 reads CASSPTGWDETQYF. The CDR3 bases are TGTGCCAGTAGTCCGACGGGTTGGGACGAGACCCAGTACTTC.

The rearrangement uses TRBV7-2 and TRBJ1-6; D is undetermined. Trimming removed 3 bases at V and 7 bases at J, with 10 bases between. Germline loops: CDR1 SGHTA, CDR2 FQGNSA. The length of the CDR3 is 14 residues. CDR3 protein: CASSLEGLNSPLHF. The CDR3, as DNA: TGTGCCAGCAGCTTGGAGGGTTTAAATTCACCCCTCCACTTT.

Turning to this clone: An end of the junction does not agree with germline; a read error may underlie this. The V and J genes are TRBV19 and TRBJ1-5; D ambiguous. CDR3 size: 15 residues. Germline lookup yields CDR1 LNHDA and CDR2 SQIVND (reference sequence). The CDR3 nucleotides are TGTGCCAGTAGTGTAGAGCCCCATAGCAATCAGCCCCAGCATTTT. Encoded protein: CASSVEPHSNQPQHF. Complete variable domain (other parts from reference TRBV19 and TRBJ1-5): DGGITQSPKYLFRKEGQNVTLSCEQNLNHDAMYWYRQDPGQGLRLIYYSQIVNDFQKGDIAEGYSVSREKKESFPLTVTSAQKNPTAFYLCASSVEPHSNQPQHFGDGTRLSIL.

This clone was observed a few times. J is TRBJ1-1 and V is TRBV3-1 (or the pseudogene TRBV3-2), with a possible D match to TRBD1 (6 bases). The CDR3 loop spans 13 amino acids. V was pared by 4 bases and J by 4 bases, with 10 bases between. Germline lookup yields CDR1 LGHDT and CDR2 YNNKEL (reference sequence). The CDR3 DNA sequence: TGTGCCAGCAGCCCCACAGGGACCACTGAAGCTTTCTTT. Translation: CASSPTGTTEAFF.

The CDR3 nucleotides are TGTGCCAGCAGTACCCGGGATCAGTACACCTTC. Encoded protein: CASSTRDQYTF. The chain links TRBV2 to TRBJ1-2; D not resolved. This CDR3 contains 11 residues. Deletions cut 5 bases from V and 11 bases from J, with 12 bases between. CDR1 and CDR2 (germline): SNHLY, FYNNEI.

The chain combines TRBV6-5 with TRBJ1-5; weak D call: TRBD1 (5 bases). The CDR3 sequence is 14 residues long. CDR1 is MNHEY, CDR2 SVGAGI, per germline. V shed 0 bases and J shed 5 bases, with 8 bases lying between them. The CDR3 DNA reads TGTGCCAGCAGTTACTCTGGGGGAGATCAGCCCCAGCATTTT. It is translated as CASSYSGGDQPQHF.

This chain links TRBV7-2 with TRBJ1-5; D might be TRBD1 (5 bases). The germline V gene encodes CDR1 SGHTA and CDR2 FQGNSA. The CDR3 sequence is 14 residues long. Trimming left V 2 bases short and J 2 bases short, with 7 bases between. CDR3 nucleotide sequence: TGTGCCAGCAGCTTAATCAGGGGCAATCAGCCCCAGCATTTT. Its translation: CASSLIRGNQPQHF.

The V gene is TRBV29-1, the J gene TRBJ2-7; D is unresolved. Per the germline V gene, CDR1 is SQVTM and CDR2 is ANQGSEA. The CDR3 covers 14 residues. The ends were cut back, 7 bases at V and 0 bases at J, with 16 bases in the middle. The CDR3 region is CSGSLTAGSYEQYF. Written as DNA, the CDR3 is TGCAGCGGAAGTCTAACGGCTGGCTCCTACGAGCAGTACTTC.